This TCR beta chain emerged from a study of cytomegalovirus exposure and HLA in healthy donors. As to this clone: Its antigen is currently unknown.

This PCR relied on a set of 60 Vbeta primers and 13 Jbeta primers. Sequenced by immunoSEQ multiplex PCR; TCRdb stores in-frame clones only, minus some. The data hold some 130,000 clones, with over 70% observed a single time. Study-wide results and limits: Earlier results showed most TCR beta V segments being productive about 90% or about 30% of the time. Certain sequence variants were highly shared and formed a cluster, and this cluster was likely a sequencing artifact.

The sequencing sample was made of PBMCs. The source of this sequence is a man aged 25-45 years in good health and CMV-seronegative.

The chain's CDR3 is CASSSSGSWTYEQYF. For the CDR3, the DNA is TGTGCCAGCAGCTCTAGCGGGAGTTGGACCTACGAGCAGTACTTC. The rearrangement joins TRBV7-2 to TRBJ2-7, with 10 positions matching TRBD2. The germline gives CDR1 SGHTA, CDR2 FQGNSA. This CDR3 region has 15 residues. Trimming removed 4 bases from V and 2 bases from J; junction bases left unmatched: 5.